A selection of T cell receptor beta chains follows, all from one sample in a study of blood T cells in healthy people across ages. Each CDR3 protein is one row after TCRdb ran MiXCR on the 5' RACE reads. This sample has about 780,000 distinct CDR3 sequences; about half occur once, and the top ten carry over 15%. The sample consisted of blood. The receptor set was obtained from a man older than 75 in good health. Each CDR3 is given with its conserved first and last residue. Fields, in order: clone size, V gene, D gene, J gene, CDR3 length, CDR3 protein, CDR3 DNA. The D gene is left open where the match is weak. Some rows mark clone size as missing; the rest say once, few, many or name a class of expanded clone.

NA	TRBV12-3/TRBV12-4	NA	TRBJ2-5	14	CASSIGGIEETQYF	TGTGCCAGTTCGATTGGTGGGATAGAAGAGACCCAGTACTTC
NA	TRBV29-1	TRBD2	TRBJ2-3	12	CSGGLVQDTQYF	TGCAGCGGGGGACTAGTTCAAGATACGCAGTATTTT
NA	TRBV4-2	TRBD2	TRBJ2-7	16	CASSPVALAGSYEQYF	TGTGCCAGCAGCCCCGTAGCACTAGCGGGGTCCTACGAGCAGTACTTC
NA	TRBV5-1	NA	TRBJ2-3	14	CASSLDPVSDTQYF	TGCGCCAGCAGCTTGGATCCGGTTTCAGATACGCAGTATTTT
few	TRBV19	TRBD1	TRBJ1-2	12	CASNDREDGYTF	TGTGCATCGAATGACAGGGAGGATGGCTACACCTTC
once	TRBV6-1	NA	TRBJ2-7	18	CASSEASRGELFPYEQYF	TGTGCCAGCAGTGAAGCGAGCCGGGGCGAGCTTTTCCCCTACGAGCAGTACTTC
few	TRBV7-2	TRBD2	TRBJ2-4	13	CASSRGLEGFQYF	TGTGCCAGCAGCCGGGGACTAGAGGGGTTTCAGTACTTC
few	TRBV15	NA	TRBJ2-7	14	CATSRGGGSYEQYF	TGTGCCACCAGTCGGGGCGGAGGGTCCTACGAGCAGTACTTC
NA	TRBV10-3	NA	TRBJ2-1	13	CAISVQAYNEQFF	TGTGCCATCAGTGTGCAAGCCTACAATGAGCAGTTCTTC
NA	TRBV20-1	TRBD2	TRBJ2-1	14	CSAETTSGRIEQFF	TGCAGTGCTGAAACGACTAGCGGGAGGATTGAGCAGTTCTTC
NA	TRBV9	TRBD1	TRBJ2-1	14	CASRGDRGKNEQFF	TGTGCCAGCAGGGGGGACAGGGGAAAGAATGAGCAGTTCTTC
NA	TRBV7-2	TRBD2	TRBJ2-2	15	CASSPTGLVTGELFF	TGTGCCAGCAGCCCAACGGGACTAGTCACCGGGGAGCTGTTTTTT
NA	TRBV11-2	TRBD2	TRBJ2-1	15	CASSPERGGYNEQFF	TGTGCCAGCAGCCCTGAGCGGGGAGGTTACAATGAGCAGTTCTTC
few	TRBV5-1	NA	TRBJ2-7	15	CASSLGGTGPYEQYF	TGCGCCAGCAGCCTCGGGGGGACAGGCCCCTACGAGCAGTACTTC
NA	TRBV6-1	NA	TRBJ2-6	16	CASSTGSPSGANVLTF	TGTGCCAGCAGTACAGGGTCCCCTTCTGGGGCCAACGTCCTGACTTTC
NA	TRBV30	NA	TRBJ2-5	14	CAWSHRLGGETQYF	TGTGCCTGGAGTCACCGACTGGGGGGAGAGACCCAGTACTTC
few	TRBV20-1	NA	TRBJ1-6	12	CSARGGDSPLHF	TGCAGTGCTAGGGGTGGGGATTCACCCCTCCACTTT
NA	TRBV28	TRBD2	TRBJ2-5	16	CASSYPGLAGQETQYF	TGTGCCAGCAGTTACCCCGGACTAGCGGGACAAGAGACCCAGTACTTC
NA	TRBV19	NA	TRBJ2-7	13	CASSIGRSYEQYF	TGTGCCAGTAGTATAGGCAGATCCTACGAGCAGTACTTC
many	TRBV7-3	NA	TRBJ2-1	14	CASSSGGLVAEQFF	TGTGCCAGCAGCTCCGGGGGTTTGGTCGCGGAGCAGTTCTTC
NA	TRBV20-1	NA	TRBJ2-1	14	CSAQSSRTGNEQFF	TGCAGTGCACAGAGTTCCCGGACTGGGAATGAGCAGTTCTTC
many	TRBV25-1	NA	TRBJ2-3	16	CASSEGGGRKSDTQYF	TGTGCCAGCAGTGAAGGGGGGGGCCGCAAGTCGGATACGCAGTATTTT
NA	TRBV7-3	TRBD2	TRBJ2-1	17	CASSSKNGRSPYNEQFF	TGTGCCAGCAGCTCAAAAAACGGGAGGAGCCCCTACAACGAGCAGTTCTTC
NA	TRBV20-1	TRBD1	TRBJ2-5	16	CSALSRGQEGYNEQYF	TGCAGCGCTCTCAGCCGGGGACAGGAGGGTTACAATGAGCAGTACTTC
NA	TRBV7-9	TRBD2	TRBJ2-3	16	CASSSSGSGSEDTQYF	TGTGCCAGCAGCTCCAGTGGTAGCGGGAGTGAGGATACGCAGTATTTT